The 21 T cell receptor beta chains reported below all come from one sample, sequenced in a study of blood T cell repertoires in COVID-19. TCRdb's table, derived via immunoSEQ multiplex PCR, lists solely in-frame clones and lacks some. Here the sample spans more than 300,000 clones, 90% being singletons. Sequenced material: PBMCs or T cells enriched from blood (not recorded which). These receptors were taken from a young woman who had been exposed to COVID-19.

V gene TRBV7-9 combines with J gene TRBJ1-1; D possibly corresponds to TRBD1 (6 bases). Trimming stripped 5 bases from V and 0 bases from J, with 13 bases between. Germline V lookup: CDR1 SEHNR, CDR2 FQNEAQ (reference sequence). This CDR3 is 15 amino acids long. CDR3 in DNA: TGTGCCAGCAGCAGATACAGGGAGCTGAACACTGAAGCTTTCTTT. Encoded protein: CASSRYRELNTEAFF.

The CDR3 DNA follows: TGTGCCATCAGCAGGACGGGAACTAGCAATCAGCCCCAGCATTTT. Translation gives CAISRTGTSNQPQHF. This chain joins TRBV10-3 and TRBJ1-5; no clear D. Germline V lookup: CDR1 ENHRY, CDR2 SYGVKD. The CDR3 has 15 amino acids. The ends were cut back, 6 bases at V and 0 bases at J, with 12 bases in the middle.

The rearrangement uses TRBV5-4 and TRBJ1-4; a weak D match, TRBD1 (6 bases). The CDR3 has 12 residues. Trimming took 2 bases from V and 12 from J, leaving 11 bases between them. The germline V gene has CDR1 SGHNT and CDR2 YYREEE (reference sequence). The CDR3 sequence: CASSLQGAELFF. CDR3 nucleotides: TGTGCCAGCAGCTTACAGGGCGCGGAACTGTTTTTT. The variable domain in full, completed from reference TRBV5-4 and TRBJ1-4, reads ETGVTQSPTHLIKTRGQQVTLRCSSQSGHNTVSWYQQALGQGPQFIFQYYREEENGRGNFPPRFSGLQFPNYSSELNVNALELDDSALYLCASSLQGAELFFGSGTQLSVL.

The chain recombines TRBV5-4 with TRBJ2-1, with 9 positions matching TRBD2. CDR3 length: 16 amino acids. V was clipped by 4 bases and J by 7 bases; unmatched bases: 12. CDR1 and CDR2 (germline): SGHNT, YYREEE (reference sequence). CDR3 DNA sequence: TGTGCCAGCAGCCTGGGGCCTAGCGGGGTGGGTAATGAGCAGTTCTTC. Residues: CASSLGPSGVGNEQFF.

The genes are TRBV27 and TRBJ1-1, with D hard to call. In germline, CDR1 is MNHEY, CDR2 SMNVEV (reference sequence). Trimming shortened V by 0 bases and J by 2 bases, and 10 bases separated the two germline ends. The CDR3 spans 15 residues. The CDR3 region has the DNA TGTGCCAGCAGTTTATCTCCGGTAGCTAACACTGAAGCTTTCTTT. Translation gives CASSLSPVANTEAFF.

V is TRBV4-3 and J is TRBJ2-3, with D possibly TRBD2 on 5 matching bases. Trimming took 0 bases from V and 0 from J, leaving 13 bases between them. Germline lookup yields CDR1 LGHNA and CDR2 YSLEER. The CDR3 loop spans 17 amino acids. CDR3 coding DNA: TGCGCCAGCAGCCAAGATCTGGTCAGGACTAGCACAGATACGCAGTATTTT. This encodes CASSQDLVRTSTDTQYF.

This chain links TRBV3-1 (or the pseudogene TRBV3-2) with TRBJ2-1; TRBD2 agrees at 12 bases. The CDR3 consists of 17 residues. The germline V gene has CDR1 LGHDT and CDR2 YNNKEL (reference sequence). J gave up 9 bases and V 1 base, and 10 bases lay outside the gene matches. CDR3 region: CASSQGILAGGRGEQFF. In DNA form, the CDR3 reads TGTGCCAGCAGCCAAGGAATCCTAGCGGGGGGGCGTGGTGAGCAGTTCTTC.

The V and J genes are TRBV30 and TRBJ1-6, with D uncertain. In germline, CDR1 is GTSNPN, CDR2 SVGIG (reference sequence). This CDR3 spans 13 amino acids. V lost 1 base and J lost 9, with 10 bases in between. The CDR3 DNA reads TGTGCCTGGAGTGCAGGTTGGGCTTCACCCCTCCACTTT. It specifies CAWSAGWASPLHF.

The chain has TRBV3-1 (or the pseudogene TRBV3-2) and TRBJ1-1, with D unclear. In germline, CDR1 is LGHDT, CDR2 YNNKEL (reference sequence). The CDR3 loop spans 13 amino acids. The V end was cut by 4 bases, the J end by 1 base, with 7 bases between. CDR3 sequence reads: CASSRTANTEAFF. The CDR3 coding sequence is TGTGCCAGCAGCCGCACAGCGAACACTGAAGCTTTCTTT.

This clone was detected only a few times. This chain uses TRBV25-1 with TRBJ1-5; D not resolved. The V gene's germline CDR1 is MGHDK and CDR2 SYGVNS. V lost 0 bases, J lost 6 bases, and 12 bases lay in between. The CDR3 spans 15 residues. CDR3 nucleotide sequence: TGTGCCAGCAGTGAATATTGGGGAGTTGGTCAGCCCCAGCATTTT. It is translated as CASSEYWGVGQPQHF.

The V and J genes are TRBV7-8 and TRBJ2-7; perhaps TRBD1 as D (5 bases). V was clipped by 3 bases and J by 0 bases, with 9 bases between them. The CDR3 consists of 14 residues. The V gene's germline CDR1 is SGHVS and CDR2 FQNEAQ. Here the CDR3 reads CASSFQTASYEQYF. The CDR3, as DNA: TGTGCCAGCAGCTTCCAGACAGCCTCCTACGAGCAGTACTTC.

This chain uses TRBV6-5 with TRBJ1-1, with D tentatively TRBD1 (6 bases). The V gene lost 2 bases and the J gene lost 5 bases, with 9 bases spanning the gap. Germline V gene data show CDR1 as MNHEY and CDR2 as SVGAGI. CDR3 length equals 13 residues. CDR3 amino acids: CASSYGTRTEAFF. Here the CDR3 DNA reads TGTGCCAGCAGTTACGGGACACGAACTGAAGCTTTCTTT.

The J gene is TRBJ1-1, the V gene TRBV3-1 (or the pseudogene TRBV3-2); D gene ambiguous. CDR1 LGHDT and CDR2 YNNKEL come from the germline V gene (reference sequence). Trimming stripped 1 base from V and 7 bases from J, with 7 bases between. CDR3 length: 12 residues. The CDR3 DNA follows: TGTGCCAGCAGCCAAGTCCCCAGTGAAGCTTTCTTT. Encoded protein: CASSQVPSEAFF.

This clone was seen once. The chain recombines TRBV12-5 with TRBJ2-2; D is perhaps TRBD2 (6 bases). The CDR3 runs to 16 residues. The ends were cut back, 0 bases at V and 4 bases at J, with 12 bases in the middle. Germline lookup yields CDR1 LGHNT and CDR2 FRNRAP. The CDR3 protein is CASGLVLPGVTGELFF. In DNA, the CDR3 is TGTGCTAGTGGTTTGGTACTTCCGGGAGTCACCGGGGAGCTGTTTTTT.

The V call is TRBV6-1, the J call TRBJ1-5; D not resolved. Germline-derived CDR1 and CDR2 are MNHNS and SASEGT. The CDR3 spans 15 residues. Trimming removed 8 bases at V and 4 bases at J, with 18 bases between. This CDR3 reads CASRNGRGWNQPQHF. The CDR3 nucleotides are TGTGCCAGCCGAAACGGACGGGGTTGGAATCAGCCCCAGCATTTT.

The CDR3, as DNA: TGTGCCAGCAGAATTCCATACGGACAATACGACTATGGCTACACCTTC. It specifies CASRIPYGQYDYGYTF. The rearrangement uses TRBV27 and TRBJ1-2, with D possibly being TRBD1 (5 bases). Germline CDR1 reads MNHEY; CDR2 reads SMNVEV (reference sequence). The CDR3 extends over 16 amino acids. The ends were cut back, 6 bases at V and 3 bases at J, with 20 bases in the middle.

V usage is TRBV21-1 and J usage is TRBJ1-4; the table's D gene call, TRBD1, was not cross checked with the DNA. TRBV21-1 is reported as a pseudogene. CDR3 length equals 17 residues. The CDR3: CASSLRDRETTNEKLFF. CDR3 nucleotides: TGTGCCAGCAGCCTTAGGGACAGGGAAACAACTAATGAAAAACTGTTTTTT.

The CDR3 DNA follows: TGTGCCAGCAGCTTAGGGACAGGGGTACATGAGCAGTTCTTC. Translated: CASSLGTGVHEQFF. The rearrangement uses TRBV7-2 and TRBJ2-1, with 9 nucleotides matching TRBD1. With V trimmed by 1 base and J by 8 bases, 3 bases remained unmatched. The length of the CDR3 is 14 residues. Germline CDR1 and CDR2: SGHTA and FQGNSA.

This clone was counted once. The chain couples TRBV19 to TRBJ2-1; D is possibly TRBD1 (5 bases). V lost 8 bases and J lost 1, with 9 bases in between. Germline values: CDR1 LNHDA, CDR2 SQIVND (reference sequence). CDR3 length equals 13 residues. The CDR3 DNA is TGTGCCAGTCAGGGTTGGTCCTACAATGAGCAGTTCTTC. Amino acid sequence: CASQGWSYNEQFF. Together with reference TRBV19 and TRBJ2-1, the CDR3 gives the full variable domain: DGGITQSPKYLFRKEGQNVTLSCEQNLNHDAMYWYRQDPGQGLRLIYYSQIVNDFQKGDIAEGYSVSREKKESFPLTVTSAQKNPTAFYLCASQGWSYNEQFFGPGTRLTVL.

The chain carries TRBV9 and TRBJ1-1, with D possibly being TRBD1 (5 bases). Deletions cut 4 bases from V and 3 bases from J, with 13 bases between. Germline CDR1 and CDR2: SGDLS and YYNGEE. The CDR3 covers 14 residues. The CDR3 is CASSPAGGHTEAFF. The CDR3, as DNA: TGTGCCAGCAGCCCAGCCGGGGGTCACACTGAAGCTTTCTTT.

This clone was counted a single time. J is TRBJ2-6 and V is TRBV7-2; 10 nucleotides line up with TRBD2. The trim removed 4 bases at V and 0 bases at J, leaving 6 bases unmatched. This CDR3 spans 18 amino acids. Germline V CDR1 and CDR2: SGHTA, FQGNSA. CDR3 in DNA: TGTGCCAGCAGCTCTTATAGCGGGGGGACCTCTGGGGCCAACGTCCTGACTTTC. Its translation is CASSSYSGGTSGANVLTF.